The 25 T cell receptor beta chains in this list originate from one sample, sequenced in a study of T cell responses to AZD1222 COVID-19 vaccine (dated by TCRdb to about 2021). Library preparation was by the immunoSEQ multiplex PCR assay. The table comes from immuneACCESS by way of TCRdb, which keeps in-frame sequences with V and J called. Part of the clones is missing from these tables; in studies checked, under half for an unresolved V gene and the rest for unknown reasons. The sample table records around 170,000 clones; approximately 90% of these occur just once. The ten largest clonotypes hold approximately 0.97% of the sample. This specimen's time point label, per the study, means: baseline before first vaccination. This specimen consisted of peripheral blood, obtained on day 0 of AZD1222 vaccination. These receptors all stem from an adult in good health.

This chain uses TRBV27 with TRBJ2-7; 10 positions match TRBD1. Germline V gene sequence: CDR1 MNHEY, CDR2 SMNVEV (reference sequence). With V trimmed by 2 bases and J by 0 bases, 4 bases remained unmatched. This CDR3 spans 16 amino acids. The CDR3 sequence is CASSLIRTGGSYEQYF. The CDR3 DNA reads as TGTGCCAGCAGTTTAATTAGGACAGGGGGCTCCTACGAGCAGTACTTC.

In its sample, this clone was seen many times. This chain connects TRBV27 to TRBJ2-1; 10 nucleotides line up with TRBD2. This CDR3 has 14 residues. Germline CDR1 reads MNHEY; CDR2 reads SMNVEV (reference sequence). V trimming: 0 bases; J trimming: 10 bases; junction bases outside the gene matches: 3. The CDR3 nucleotides are TGTGCCAGCAGTTTATCAGCGGGAGGGCCAGAGCAGTTCTTC. This encodes CASSLSAGGPEQFF.

This CDR3 is CASSHTEAEQYF. The CDR3 DNA sequence: TGTGCCAGCAGCCATACAGAAGCCGAGCAGTACTTC. The rearrangement uses TRBV12-3 or TRBV12-4 and TRBJ2-7; D gene unclear. This CDR3 comprises 12 residues. The V end was cut by 6 bases, the J end by 6 bases, with 12 bases between.

The chain couples TRBV11-2 to TRBJ1-2, with TRBD1 matching over 9 bases. The trim removed 5 bases at V and 3 bases at J, leaving 7 bases unmatched. In germline, CDR1 is SGHAT, CDR2 FQNNGV. This CDR3 comprises 15 residues. CDR3 DNA: TGTGCCAGCAGCCATGACAGGGGGGCTTACTATGGCTACACCTTC. It specifies CASSHDRGAYYGYTF.

The V call is TRBV10-3, the J call TRBJ1-2; 8 nucleotides match TRBD1. Unmatched junction bases numbered 9, after V lost 0 bases and J lost 6 bases. The CDR3 sequence is 16 residues long. CDR1 ENHRY and CDR2 SYGVKD come from the germline V gene. CDR3 amino acids: CAISESVFSGGDGYTF. In DNA, the CDR3 is TGTGCCATCAGTGAGTCGGTTTTTTCAGGGGGCGATGGCTACACCTTC.

This sequence joins TRBV4-1 and TRBJ2-5; D could derive from TRBD1 or TRBD2 (6 bases each). Deletions cut 0 bases from V and 5 bases from J, with 13 bases between. The V gene's germline CDR1 is MGHRA and CDR2 YSYEKL. CDR3 size: 15 residues. CDR3 protein: CASSQDRGGSETQYF. CDR3 bases: TGCGCCAGCAGCCAAGATCGAGGGGGGAGCGAGACCCAGTACTTC.

This chain connects TRBV2 to TRBJ1-1, with D possibly TRBD1 on 5 matching bases. The CDR3 spans 13 residues. V lost 4 bases, J lost 2 bases, and 8 bases lay in between. The germline V gene encodes CDR1 SNHLY and CDR2 FYNNEI. CDR3 loop: CASSGQYNTEAFF. The CDR3 nucleotides are TGTGCCAGCAGTGGACAGTATAACACTGAAGCTTTCTTT.

The V gene is TRBV7-2, the J gene TRBJ2-7, with D perhaps TRBD1 (6 bases). This CDR3 is 13 amino acids long. V lost 6 bases and J 6 bases, leaving 15 bases between the germline ends. In germline, CDR1 is SGHTA, CDR2 FQGNSA. The CDR3 sequence: CASRPGTRGEQYF. The CDR3 DNA is TGTGCCAGCAGACCCGGGACCAGGGGCGAGCAGTACTTC.

This clone was counted only a few times. The CDR3 loop is CASSRRAGGIGTNEKLFF. The CDR3 coding sequence is TGTGCCAGCAGCCGGAGGGCAGGGGGAATTGGAACTAATGAAAAACTGTTTTTT. The genes are TRBV5-6 and TRBJ1-4; 7 nucleotides line up with TRBD1. The J segment lost 1 base and the V segment lost 4 bases, leaving 13 bases of the junction unmatched. Germline-derived CDR1 and CDR2 are SGHDT and YYEEEE. This CDR3 is 18 amino acids long. Full variable domain (rest looked up from reference TRBV5-6 and TRBJ1-4): DAGVTQSPTHLIKTRGQQVTLRCSPKSGHDTVSWYQQALGQGPQFIFQYYEEEERQRGNFPDRFSGHQFPNYSSELNVNALLLGDSALYLCASSRRAGGIGTNEKLFFGSGTQLSVL.

V usage is TRBV3-1 (or the pseudogene TRBV3-2) and J usage is TRBJ1-6; TRBD1 matches 7 bases. The CDR3 covers 15 residues. Germline trimming cut 5 bases from V and 10 bases from J; bases unmatched to any gene: 11. Germline lookup yields CDR1 LGHDT and CDR2 YNNKEL (reference sequence). CDR3 sequence reads: CASSGSRGRNSPLHF. The CDR3 DNA sequence: TGTGCCAGCAGCGGTAGCAGGGGGAGGAACTCACCCCTCCACTTT.

The chain links TRBV12-3 or TRBV12-4 to TRBJ1-5; a possible D gene is TRBD1 (5 bases). The CDR3 contains 12 residues. Trimming pared 6 bases from V and 7 bases from J, leaving 10 bases between. CDR3 sequence: CASSEGEQPQHF. The CDR3 bases are TGTGCCAGCAGCGAAGGGGAACAGCCCCAGCATTTT.

V gene TRBV19 combines with J gene TRBJ1-1, with TRBD1 matching over 7 bases. CDR3 length: 16 amino acids. The trim removed 9 bases at V and 6 bases at J, leaving 19 bases unmatched. The germline V gene encodes CDR1 LNHDA and CDR2 SQIVND (reference sequence). The CDR3 is CASADRDLGAIAEAFF. In DNA form, the CDR3 reads TGTGCCAGCGCAGACAGGGATTTAGGGGCAATCGCTGAAGCTTTCTTT. The full variable domain, with the rest looked up from reference TRBV19 and TRBJ1-1, is DGGITQSPKYLFRKEGQNVTLSCEQNLNHDAMYWYRQDPGQGLRLIYYSQIVNDFQKGDIAEGYSVSREKKESFPLTVTSAQKNPTAFYLCASADRDLGAIAEAFFGQGTRLTVV.

The genes are TRBV19 and TRBJ2-1, with 8 bases fitting TRBD2. There are 14 residues in the CDR3. After removal of 10 bases from V and 1 base from J, the junction contained 6 bases not matched to a gene. The V gene's germline CDR1 is LNHDA and CDR2 SQIVND (reference sequence). CDR3: CATISGDSYNEQFF. Written as DNA, the CDR3 is TGTGCCACCATTAGCGGGGATTCCTACAATGAGCAGTTCTTC.

This CDR3 is CASSHLGETQYF. The DNA for the CDR3 is TGTGCCAGCAGCCACTTAGGGGAGACCCAGTACTTC. The chain joins TRBV3-1 (or the pseudogene TRBV3-2) to TRBJ2-5; D unclear. The CDR3 covers 12 residues. Germline assignment: CDR1 LGHDT and CDR2 YNNKEL (reference sequence). The germline V and J ends were trimmed by 3 bases and 5 bases, with 7 bases remaining between them.

V is TRBV3-1 (or the pseudogene TRBV3-2) and J is TRBJ2-5; D remains unclear. The V end was cut by 0 bases, the J end by 6 bases, with 17 bases between. The CDR3 covers 16 residues. Per the germline V gene, CDR1 is LGHDT and CDR2 is YNNKEL (reference sequence). The CDR3, as DNA: TGTGCCAGCAGCCAAGAACCGCGGCTAAAAATGCAGACCCAGTACTTC. Amino acid sequence: CASSQEPRLKMQTQYF.

V gene TRBV28 combines with J gene TRBJ1-6; TRBD1 aligns across 7 bases. CDR1 and CDR2 (germline): MDHEN, SYDVKM. There are 16 residues in the CDR3. Germline trimming cut 2 bases from V and 7 bases from J; bases unmatched to any gene: 8. This chain's CDR3 is CASSLPWTGANSPLHF. The CDR3 coding sequence is TGTGCCAGCAGTTTACCCTGGACAGGAGCAAATTCACCCCTCCACTTT.

The rearrangement links TRBV9 to TRBJ2-1; 9 bases match TRBD2. The V and J ends lost 0 bases and 9 bases, in that order; junction bases with no gene match: 4. Looked up from germline, CDR1 is SGDLS and CDR2 is YYNGEE. The length of the CDR3 is 14 residues. CDR3 sequence: CASSVAGREGEQFF. The CDR3 DNA reads TGTGCCAGCAGCGTAGCAGGGCGGGAGGGTGAGCAGTTCTTC. The full variable domain, with the rest looked up from reference TRBV9 and TRBJ2-1, is DSGVTQTPKHLITATGQRVTLRCSPRSGDLSVYWYQQSLDQGLQFLIQYYNGEERAKGNILERFSAQQFPDLHSELNLSSLELGDSALYFCASSVAGREGEQFFGPGTRLTVL.

J is TRBJ2-3 and V is TRBV25-1; TRBD1 matches at 7 bases. J lost 8 bases, V lost 2 bases, and 7 bases had no gene match. The CDR3 runs 14 residues. The germline V gene encodes CDR1 MGHDK and CDR2 SYGVNS. As DNA, the CDR3 is TGTGCCAGCAGTGAACCCTACAGGGGCGGTACGCAGTATTTT. It translates to CASSEPYRGGTQYF.

V and J are TRBV5-1 and TRBJ2-1, with 11 bases identical to TRBD2. The V gene's germline CDR1 is SGHRS and CDR2 YFSETQ. V trimming: 6 bases; J trimming: 9 bases; junction bases outside the gene matches: 14. The CDR3 contains 16 residues. The CDR3 region has the DNA TGCGCCAGCATCGGAGAACTAGCGGGGGCCCCCTCTGAGCAGTTCTTC. Its protein is CASIGELAGAPSEQFF.

The chain combines TRBV19 with TRBJ1-2; a possible D gene is TRBD1 (5 bases). This CDR3 contains 15 residues. Between the trimmed V and J ends, which lost 5 bases and 8 bases, there was a span of 21 bases. CDR1 and CDR2 from the germline V gene are LNHDA and SQIVND (reference sequence). CDR3 nucleotide sequence: TGTGCCAGTAGTCCCCTTTGGGGGGGTGAGGAGGGCTACACCTTC. This gives the protein CASSPLWGGEEGYTF.

This chain connects TRBV2 to TRBJ2-1, with D tentatively TRBD2 (5 bases). The CDR3 has 12 residues. V lost 6 bases and J 3 bases, leaving 6 bases between the germline ends. The germline V gene has CDR1 SNHLY and CDR2 FYNNEI. The CDR3 spells CASSRDYNEQFF. In nucleotides, the CDR3 is TGTGCCAGCAGCCGGGACTACAATGAGCAGTTCTTC.

The chain employs TRBV29-1 and TRBJ1-6, with a weak D call TRBD1 (5 bases). Per the germline V gene, CDR1 is SQVTM and CDR2 is ANQGSEA. This CDR3 spans 13 amino acids. The ends were cut back, 4 bases at V and 5 bases at J, with 9 bases in the middle. Here the CDR3 DNA reads TGCAGCGTTGGAACAGGCGATAATTCACCCCTCCACTTT. It codes for CSVGTGDNSPLHF. Using reference TRBV29-1 and TRBJ1-6 for the parts outside the CDR3, the full variable domain is SAVISQKPSRDICQRGTSLTIQCQVDSQVTMMFWYRQQPGQSLTLIATANQGSEATYESGFVIDKFPISRPNLTFSTLTVSNMSPEDSSIYLCSVGTGDNSPLHFGNGTRLTVT.

In this sample, this clone turned up once. The V gene is TRBV4-1, the J gene TRBJ1-5, with a weak D call TRBD1 (6 bases). The CDR3 length is 19 residues. Germline V gene data show CDR1 as MGHRA and CDR2 as YSYEKL. With 0 bases removed from V and 7 bases from J, the gap between germline ends came to 25 bases. The CDR3: CASSQESPGTGYEGQPQHF. DNA of the CDR3: TGCGCCAGCAGCCAAGAATCCCCGGGAACAGGGTATGAGGGCCAGCCCCAGCATTTT.

The chain employs TRBV5-1 and TRBJ1-4; 7 nucleotides agree with TRBD1. Looked up from germline, CDR1 is SGHRS and CDR2 is YFSETQ. V was clipped by 0 bases and J by 3 bases; unmatched bases: 5. This CDR3 comprises 16 residues. The CDR3 loop reads CASSLAGQQPNEKLFF. The CDR3 region has the DNA TGCGCCAGCAGCTTGGCGGGACAGCAACCTAATGAAAAACTGTTTTTT. Looking up the rest from reference TRBV5-1 and TRBJ1-4 gives the full variable domain: KAGVTQTPRYLIKTRGQQVTLSCSPISGHRSVSWYQQTPGQGLQFLFEYFSETQRNKGNFPGRFSGRQFSNSRSEMNVSTLELGDSALYLCASSLAGQQPNEKLFFGSGTQLSVL.

V gene TRBV6-1 combines with J gene TRBJ1-2, with TRBD1 matching over 11 bases. This CDR3 contains 15 residues. Germline V gives CDR1 MNHNS, CDR2 SASEGT. Trimming at V came to 2 bases and at J to 7 bases, leaving 6 bases not matched to a gene. The CDR3 sequence is CASSEPGQGGFGYTF. The CDR3 DNA is TGTGCCAGCAGTGAACCGGGACAGGGGGGTTTTGGCTACACCTTC.